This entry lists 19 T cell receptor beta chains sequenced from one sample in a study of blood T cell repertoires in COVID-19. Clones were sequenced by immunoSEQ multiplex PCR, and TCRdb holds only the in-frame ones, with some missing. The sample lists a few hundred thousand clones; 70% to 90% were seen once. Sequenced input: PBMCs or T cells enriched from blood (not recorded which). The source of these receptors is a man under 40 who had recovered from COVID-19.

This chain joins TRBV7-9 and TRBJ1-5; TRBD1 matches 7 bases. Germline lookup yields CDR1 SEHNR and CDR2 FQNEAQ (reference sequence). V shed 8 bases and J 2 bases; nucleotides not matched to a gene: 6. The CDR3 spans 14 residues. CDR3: CASQPGQGNQPQHF. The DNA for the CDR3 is TGTGCCAGCCAACCCGGACAGGGCAATCAGCCCCAGCATTTT.

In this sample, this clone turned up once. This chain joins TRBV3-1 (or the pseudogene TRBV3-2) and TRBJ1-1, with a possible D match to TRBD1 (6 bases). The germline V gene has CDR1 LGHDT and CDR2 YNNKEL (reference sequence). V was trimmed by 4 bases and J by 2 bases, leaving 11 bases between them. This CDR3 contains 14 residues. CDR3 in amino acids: CASSPGQTNTEAFF. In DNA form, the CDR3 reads TGTGCCAGCAGCCCGGGACAAACCAACACTGAAGCTTTCTTT.

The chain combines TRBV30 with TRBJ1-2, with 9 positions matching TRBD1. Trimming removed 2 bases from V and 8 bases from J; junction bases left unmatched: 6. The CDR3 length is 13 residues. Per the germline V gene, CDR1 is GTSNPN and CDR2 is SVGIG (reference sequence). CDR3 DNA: TGTGCCTGGAGTTACAGGGGGCGGGGCGGCTACACCTTC. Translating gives CAWSYRGRGGYTF. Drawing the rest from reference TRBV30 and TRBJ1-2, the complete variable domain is SQTIHQWPATLVQPVGSPLSLECTVEGTSNPNLYWYRQAAGRGLQLLFYSVGIGQISSEVPQNLSASRPQDRQFILSSKKLLLSDSGFYLCAWSYRGRGGYTFGSGTRLTVV.

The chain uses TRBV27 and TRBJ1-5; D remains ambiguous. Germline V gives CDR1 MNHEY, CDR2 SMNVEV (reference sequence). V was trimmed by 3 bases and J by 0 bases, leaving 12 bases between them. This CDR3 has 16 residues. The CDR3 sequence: CASSLRGDHSNQPQHF. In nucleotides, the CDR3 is TGTGCCAGCAGTTTGCGGGGAGACCATAGCAATCAGCCCCAGCATTTT.

The DNA for the CDR3 is TGTGCCAGCATAAGACAGGGGGGAGACTATGGCTACACCTTC. It translates to CASIRQGGDYGYTF. The chain has TRBV7-9 and TRBJ1-2; 9 positions match TRBD1. J lost 3 bases, V lost 7 bases, and 6 bases had no gene match. Germline V lookup: CDR1 SEHNR, CDR2 FQNEAQ (reference sequence). This CDR3 comprises 14 residues.

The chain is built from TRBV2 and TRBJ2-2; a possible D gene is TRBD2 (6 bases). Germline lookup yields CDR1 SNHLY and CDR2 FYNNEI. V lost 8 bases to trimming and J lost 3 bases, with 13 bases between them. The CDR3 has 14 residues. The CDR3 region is CASSLARDTGELFF. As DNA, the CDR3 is TGTGCCAGCTCCCTAGCGAGGGACACCGGGGAGCTGTTTTTT.

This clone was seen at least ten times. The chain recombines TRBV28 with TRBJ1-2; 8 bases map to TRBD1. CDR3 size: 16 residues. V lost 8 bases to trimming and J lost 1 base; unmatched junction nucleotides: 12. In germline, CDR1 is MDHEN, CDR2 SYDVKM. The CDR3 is CASGITGGRLNYGYTF. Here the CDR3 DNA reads TGTGCCAGCGGGATCACAGGGGGTCGACTTAACTATGGCTACACCTTC.

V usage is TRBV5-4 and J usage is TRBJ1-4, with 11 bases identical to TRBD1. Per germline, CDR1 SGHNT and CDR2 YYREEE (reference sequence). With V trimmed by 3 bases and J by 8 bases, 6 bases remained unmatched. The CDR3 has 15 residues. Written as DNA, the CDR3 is TGTGCCAGCAGCTCAGGACAGGGGGCAGGAGAAAAACTGTTTTTT. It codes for CASSSGQGAGEKLFF. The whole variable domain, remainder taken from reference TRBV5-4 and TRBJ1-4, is ETGVTQSPTHLIKTRGQQVTLRCSSQSGHNTVSWYQQALGQGPQFIFQYYREEENGRGNFPPRFSGLQFPNYSSELNVNALELDDSALYLCASSSGQGAGEKLFFGSGTQLSVL.

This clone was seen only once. The CDR3 protein is CASSSSGNTEAFF. CDR3 DNA: TGCGCCAGCAGTTCTAGTGGGAACACTGAAGCTTTCTTT. J is TRBJ1-1 and V is TRBV10-1, with D unclear. Germline loops: CDR1 WNHNN, CDR2 SYGVQD (reference sequence). Trimming took 5 bases from V and 1 from J, leaving 8 bases between them. This CDR3 comprises 13 residues.

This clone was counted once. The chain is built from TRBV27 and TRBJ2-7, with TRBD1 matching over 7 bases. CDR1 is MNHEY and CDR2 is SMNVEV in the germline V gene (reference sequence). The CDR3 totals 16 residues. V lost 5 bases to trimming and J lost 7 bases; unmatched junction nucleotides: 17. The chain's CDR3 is CASSPLPGQAVWEQYF. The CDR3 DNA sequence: TGTGCCAGCAGTCCCCTCCCCGGACAGGCGGTATGGGAGCAGTACTTC.

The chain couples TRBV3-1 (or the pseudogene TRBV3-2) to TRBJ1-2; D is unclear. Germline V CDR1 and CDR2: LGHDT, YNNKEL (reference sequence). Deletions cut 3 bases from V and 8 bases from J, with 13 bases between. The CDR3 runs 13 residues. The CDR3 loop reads CASSHFQAQGYTF. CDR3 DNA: TGTGCCAGCAGCCACTTTCAGGCGCAAGGCTACACCTTC.

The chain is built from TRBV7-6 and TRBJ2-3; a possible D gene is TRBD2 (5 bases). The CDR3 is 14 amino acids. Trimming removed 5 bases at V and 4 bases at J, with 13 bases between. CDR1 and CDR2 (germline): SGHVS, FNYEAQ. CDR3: CASSPSRTSDTQYF. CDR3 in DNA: TGTGCCAGCAGCCCTTCCCGGACTTCAGATACGCAGTATTTT. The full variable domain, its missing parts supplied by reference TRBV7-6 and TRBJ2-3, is GAGVSQSPRYKVTKRGQDVALRCDPISGHVSLYWYRQALGQGPEFLTYFNYEAQQDKSGLPNDRFSAERPEGSISTLTIQRTEQRDSAMYRCASSPSRTSDTQYFGPGTRLTVL.

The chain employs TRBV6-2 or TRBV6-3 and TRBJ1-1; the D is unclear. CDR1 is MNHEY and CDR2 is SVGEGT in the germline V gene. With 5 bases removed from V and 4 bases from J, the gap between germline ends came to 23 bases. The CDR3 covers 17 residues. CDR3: CASSLLGSYHMGTEAFF. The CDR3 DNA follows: TGTGCCAGCAGTCTACTCGGGTCGTATCACATGGGCACTGAAGCTTTCTTT.

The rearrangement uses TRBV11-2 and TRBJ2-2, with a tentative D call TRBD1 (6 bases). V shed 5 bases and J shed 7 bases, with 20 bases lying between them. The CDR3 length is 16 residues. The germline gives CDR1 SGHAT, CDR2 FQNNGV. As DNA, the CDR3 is TGTGCCAGCAGCCCCATCCGGGACAAACGGGGCGGGGAGCTGTTTTTT. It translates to CASSPIRDKRGGELFF.

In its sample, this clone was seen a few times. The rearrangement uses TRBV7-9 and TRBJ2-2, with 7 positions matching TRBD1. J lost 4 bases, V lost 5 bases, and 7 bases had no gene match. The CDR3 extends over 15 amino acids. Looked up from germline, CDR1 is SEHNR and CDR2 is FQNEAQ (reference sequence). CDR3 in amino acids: CASSPPGQITGELFF. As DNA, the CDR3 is TGTGCCAGCAGCCCACCGGGACAGATCACCGGGGAGCTGTTTTTT.

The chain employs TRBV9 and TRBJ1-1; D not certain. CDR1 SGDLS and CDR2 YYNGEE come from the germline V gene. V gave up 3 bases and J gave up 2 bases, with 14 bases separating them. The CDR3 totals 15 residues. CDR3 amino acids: CASSARGSLNTEAFF. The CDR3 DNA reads TGTGCCAGCAGCGCACGCGGCAGTCTTAACACTGAAGCTTTCTTT.

CDR3 protein: CASSYSLKDDRVGDYGYTF. Written as DNA, the CDR3 is TGTGCCAGCAGTTACTCTCTAAAGGATGACAGGGTGGGCGACTATGGCTACACCTTC. The chain uses TRBV6-2 or TRBV6-3 and TRBJ1-2; 7 bases align to TRBD1. Germline V CDR1 and CDR2: MNHEY, SVGEGT. V was pared by 0 bases and J by 3 bases, with 16 bases of the junction left unmatched. CDR3 size: 19 residues.

Written as DNA, the CDR3 is TGTGCCAGCAGTCCAACTTCTTACGAGCAGTACTTC. Protein: CASSPTSYEQYF. V and J are TRBV6-5 and TRBJ2-7; D is unresolved. V was shortened by 5 bases and J by 4 bases, with 9 bases between the two germline ends. Per the germline V gene, CDR1 is MNHEY and CDR2 is SVGAGI. The CDR3 is 12 residues long.

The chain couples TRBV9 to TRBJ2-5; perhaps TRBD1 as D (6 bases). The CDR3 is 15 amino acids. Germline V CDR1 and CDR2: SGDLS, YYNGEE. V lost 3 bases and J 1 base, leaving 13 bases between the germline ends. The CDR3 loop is CASSAQGVSQETQYF. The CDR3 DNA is TGTGCCAGCAGCGCACAGGGTGTTAGCCAAGAGACCCAGTACTTC.